The 25 T cell receptor beta chains reported below all come from one sample, sequenced in a study of OX40 agonist ivuxolimab in advanced cancers. Using immunoSEQ multiplex PCR, the repertoire was profiled, and TCRdb retains in-frame clones only, with some absent. Here the sample spans approximately 70,000 clones, more than 80% being singletons. The sample was CD4+ or CD8+ T cells sorted from blood, taken in a trial of the OX40 agonist ivuxolimab. These TCRs come from an adult with an advanced solid tumor such as melanoma, head and neck, liver or kidney cancer.

This chain uses TRBV6-5 with TRBJ2-1; D gene ambiguous. V was trimmed by 1 base and J by 3 bases, leaving 7 bases between them. The CDR3 sequence is 14 residues long. In germline, CDR1 is MNHEY, CDR2 SVGAGI. CDR3 sequence: CASSYYGLYNEQFF. CDR3 sequence (DNA): TGTGCCAGCAGTTACTACGGCCTCTACAATGAGCAGTTCTTC.

This rearrangement joins TRBV19 to TRBJ2-7; a possible D gene is TRBD1 (6 bases). Germline CDR1 is LNHDA and CDR2 is SQIVND (reference sequence). This CDR3 has 13 residues. Trimming pared 4 bases from V and 6 bases from J, leaving 13 bases between. CDR3 sequence: CASSSRGRSEQYF. The CDR3 DNA follows: TGTGCCAGTAGTAGCAGGGGACGATCCGAGCAGTACTTC.

The chain uses TRBV28 and TRBJ1-2; 8 bases align to TRBD1. This CDR3 is built from 17 residues. CDR1 and CDR2 (germline): MDHEN, SYDVKM. V dropped 5 bases and J dropped 2; count of bases not matched to a gene: 13. The CDR3 region is CASSTPSGGARNYGYTF. The CDR3 DNA follows: TGTGCCAGCAGTACCCCCTCAGGGGGCGCAAGAAACTATGGCTACACCTTC.

The chain joins TRBV7-3 to TRBJ2-1, with TRBD2 identical over 10 bases. The V and J ends lost 5 bases and 3 bases, in that order; junction bases with no gene match: 7. Germline V CDR1 and CDR2: SGHTA, FQGTGA. The length of the CDR3 is 16 residues. The CDR3 is CASSPRLAGDYNEQFF. CDR3 DNA sequence: TGTGCCAGCAGCCCACGACTAGCGGGTGACTACAATGAGCAGTTCTTC. Drawing the rest from reference TRBV7-3 and TRBJ2-1, the complete variable domain is GAGVSQTPSNKVTEKGKYVELRCDPISGHTALYWYRQSLGQGPEFLIYFQGTGAADDSGLPNDRFFAVRPEGSVSTLKIQRTERGDSAVYLCASSPRLAGDYNEQFFGPGTRLTVL.

This clone was counted a single time. V and J are TRBV29-1 and TRBJ1-1; TRBD1 might be the D (6 bases). In germline, CDR1 is SQVTM, CDR2 ANQGSEA. The CDR3 is made up of 13 amino acids. Trimming left V 3 bases short and J 5 bases short, with 13 bases between. The CDR3 sequence: CSVDATGTTEAFF. The DNA of the CDR3 is TGCAGCGTTGACGCTACAGGGACGACTGAAGCTTTCTTT.

The chain uses TRBV27 and TRBJ1-2; TRBD1 matches at 9 bases. Germline values: CDR1 MNHEY, CDR2 SMNVEV (reference sequence). This CDR3 is built from 14 residues. V dropped 4 bases and J dropped 7; count of bases not matched to a gene: 7. The DNA of the CDR3 is TGTGCCAGCAGTTGGGGACAGGGAGTAGCTGGCTACACCTTC. The encoded protein is CASSWGQGVAGYTF.

This clone was detected only a few times. The V gene is TRBV11-2, the J gene TRBJ2-7; TRBD1 is a possible D gene (5 bases). Per germline, CDR1 SGHAT and CDR2 FQNNGV. The CDR3 is 13 residues long. Deletions cut 2 bases from V and 1 base from J, with 6 bases between. The CDR3 sequence: CASSLYRSYEQYF. The CDR3 bases are TGTGCCAGCAGCTTATACAGGTCCTACGAGCAGTACTTC.

This chain uses TRBV6-1 with TRBJ2-3; TRBD2 aligns across 7 bases. The length of the CDR3 is 17 residues. Trimming took 0 bases from V and 2 from J; bases not matched to a gene: 8. Germline V gives CDR1 MNHNS, CDR2 SASEGT. The CDR3 is CASSEASSGWTTDTQYF. The DNA for the CDR3 is TGTGCCAGCAGTGAAGCAAGTAGCGGGTGGACCACAGATACGCAGTATTTT.

The V call is TRBV6-5, the J call TRBJ2-7, with D tentatively TRBD1 or TRBD2 (5 bases each). Germline V gives CDR1 MNHEY, CDR2 SVGAGI. The CDR3 extends over 14 amino acids. Trimming stripped 5 bases from V and 3 bases from J, with 14 bases between. The CDR3 bases are TGTGCCAGCAGTCGGGACCTAAAGGTCTACGAGCAGTACTTC. It encodes CASSRDLKVYEQYF.

The J gene is TRBJ2-7, the V gene TRBV7-2, with a tentative D call TRBD1 (5 bases). V gave up 5 bases and J gave up 2 bases, with 10 bases separating them. The CDR3 sequence is 13 residues long. CDR1 SGHTA and CDR2 FQGNSA come from the germline V gene. The CDR3 loop is CASSHDSTYEQYF. The CDR3 region has the DNA TGTGCCAGCAGCCACGACAGTACCTACGAGCAGTACTTC.

The chain recombines TRBV5-4 with TRBJ2-2; D gene ambiguous. The germline CDR1 and CDR2 sequences are SGHNT and YYREEE (reference sequence). The V end lost 3 bases, the J end lost 1 base, and 10 bases lay between the germline ends. This CDR3 has 15 residues. For the CDR3, the DNA is TGTGCCAGCAGCTCCGCACTTGTGAACACCGGGGAGCTGTTTTTT. This codes for CASSSALVNTGELFF. Filled out from reference TRBV5-4 and TRBJ2-2, the complete variable domain reads ETGVTQSPTHLIKTRGQQVTLRCSSQSGHNTVSWYQQALGQGPQFIFQYYREEENGRGNFPPRFSGLQFPNYSSELNVNALELDDSALYLCASSSALVNTGELFFGEGSRLTVL.

The J gene is TRBJ2-5, the V gene TRBV5-1, with 7 bases fitting TRBD1. The germline gives CDR1 SGHRS, CDR2 YFSETQ. V trimming: 1 base; J trimming: 4 bases; junction bases outside the gene matches: 10. The length of the CDR3 is 16 residues. CDR3 nucleotides: TGCGCCAGCAGCTTGCTACGACAGGGTAGAGGAGAGACCCAGTACTTC. It translates to CASSLLRQGRGETQYF.

This sequence joins TRBV5-1 and TRBJ2-1, with 8 bases lining up with TRBD1. Germline CDR1 and CDR2: SGHRS and YFSETQ. The CDR3 sequence is 15 residues long. The V gene end was trimmed by 0 bases and the J gene end by 3 bases; junction bases not matched to a gene: 2. DNA for the CDR3: TGCGCCAGCAGCTTGGCCGGGACAGGCTACAATGAGCAGTTCTTC. Its protein is CASSLAGTGYNEQFF. The complete variable domain, with remaining parts taken from reference TRBV5-1 and TRBJ2-1, reads KAGVTQTPRYLIKTRGQQVTLSCSPISGHRSVSWYQQTPGQGLQFLFEYFSETQRNKGNFPGRFSGRQFSNSRSEMNVSTLELGDSALYLCASSLAGTGYNEQFFGPGTRLTVL.

The chain employs TRBV19 and TRBJ1-3, with D hard to call. In germline, CDR1 is LNHDA, CDR2 SQIVND (reference sequence). This CDR3 contains 15 residues. The V end lost 3 bases, the J end lost 0 bases, and 9 bases lay between the germline ends. The DNA for the CDR3 is TGTGCCAGTAGTATCACGGCCAACTCTGGAAACACCATATATTTT. As protein: CASSITANSGNTIYF.

V usage is TRBV28 and J usage is TRBJ2-5, with TRBD2 matching 11 bases. This CDR3 is 14 amino acids long. Looked up from germline, CDR1 is MDHEN and CDR2 is SYDVKM. After removal of 4 bases from V and 3 bases from J, the junction contained 1 base not matched to a gene. The CDR3 sequence is CASSWGLAEETQYF. The DNA of the CDR3 is TGTGCCAGCAGTTGGGGACTAGCGGAAGAGACCCAGTACTTC.

This chain connects TRBV10-2 to TRBJ2-6, with a possible D match to TRBD2 (5 bases). CDR3 length equals 17 residues. Germline loops: CDR1 WSHSY, CDR2 SAAADI. The ends were cut back, 11 bases at V and 0 bases at J, with 20 bases in the middle. The CDR3 loop reads CAPQTKGKPSGANVLTF. The CDR3 DNA sequence: TGCGCCCCGCAGACTAAAGGGAAGCCCTCTGGGGCCAACGTCCTGACTTTC.

V and J are TRBV19 and TRBJ2-1; no clear D. V lost 6 bases and J lost 4, with 13 bases in between. The CDR3 has 14 residues. CDR1 is LNHDA and CDR2 is SQIVND in the germline V gene (reference sequence). CDR3 sequence (DNA): TGTGCCAGTAGGCCCCCAGGCGGTTACAATGAGCAGTTCTTC. Translating gives CASRPPGGYNEQFF.

This clone was seen only once. This sequence joins TRBV28 and TRBJ1-2; perhaps TRBD1 as D (5 bases). The CDR3 totals 16 residues. CDR1 is MDHEN and CDR2 is SYDVKM in the germline V gene. V shed 6 bases and J shed 5 bases, with 22 bases lying between them. This CDR3 reads CASRWLSGTGVYGYTF. The DNA for the CDR3 is TGTGCCAGCAGGTGGTTATCAGGGACGGGTGTTTATGGCTACACCTTC.

The rearrangement uses TRBV6-5 and TRBJ1-1, with 9 bases lining up with TRBD1. CDR3 length: 15 residues. Trimming took 4 bases from V and 4 from J; bases not matched to a gene: 7. CDR1 MNHEY and CDR2 SVGAGI come from the germline V gene. The CDR3 here is CASSLTGGVVTEAFF. DNA for the CDR3: TGTGCCAGCAGTTTGACAGGGGGGGTTGTCACTGAAGCTTTCTTT.

This chain uses TRBV6-6 with TRBJ2-7; D tentatively fits TRBD1 or TRBD2 (5 bases each). Germline values: CDR1 MNHNY, CDR2 SVGAGI (reference sequence). Trimming shortened V by 6 bases and J by 5 bases, and 20 bases separated the two germline ends. This CDR3 is 15 amino acids long. The CDR3 sequence is CASRSGTPESDEQYF. The CDR3 bases are TGTGCCAGCAGGTCCGGGACCCCCGAAAGCGACGAGCAGTACTTC.

The chain employs TRBV18 and TRBJ2-5; no clear D gene. From germline, CDR1 is KGHSH and CDR2 LQKENI. The CDR3 sequence is 14 residues long. Between the trimmed V and J ends, which lost 0 bases and 4 bases, there was a span of 9 bases. CDR3 in DNA: TGTGCCAGCTCACCACCAGGGTTGAGAGAGACCCAGTACTTC. It encodes CASSPPGLRETQYF.

This chain links TRBV5-6 with TRBJ2-1, with D possibly being TRBD1 (5 bases). The V end was cut by 0 bases, the J end by 8 bases, with 21 bases between. Germline CDR1 reads SGHDT; CDR2 reads YYEEEE. The CDR3 extends over 17 amino acids. CDR3 protein: CASSLVFGNRRYDEQFF. CDR3 coding DNA: TGTGCCAGCAGCTTGGTTTTTGGCAACAGGCGGTACGATGAGCAGTTCTTC.

The chain recombines TRBV7-8 with TRBJ2-3, with a tentative D call TRBD1 (6 bases). V dropped 2 bases and J dropped 6 bases, with 15 bases sitting between them. Germline values: CDR1 SGHVS, CDR2 FQNEAQ. The CDR3 extends over 15 amino acids. The CDR3 spells CASSLRGYPADTQYF. The CDR3 bases are TGTGCCAGCAGCTTAAGGGGGTACCCCGCCGATACGCAGTATTTT.

The chain uses TRBV4-2 and TRBJ1-4; 7 bases are shared with TRBD1. Germline CDR1 and CDR2: LGHNA and YNFKEQ. CDR3 length: 16 amino acids. The junction had 7 bases not matched to a gene; V was cut back by 0 bases and J by 6 bases. The CDR3 nucleotides are TGTGCCAGCAGCCAAGATCTTAGCAGGGGGGATGAAAAACTGTTTTTT. This codes for CASSQDLSRGDEKLFF.

This chain uses TRBV7-9 with TRBJ1-2; 7 bases line up with TRBD1. The trim removed 2 bases at V and 4 bases at J, leaving 1 base unmatched. CDR3 size: 13 residues. Germline V gene lookup returns CDR1 SEHNR and CDR2 FQNEAQ (reference sequence). The CDR3 nucleotides are TGTGCCAGCAGCTTACAGGGGGGCTATGGCTACACCTTC. Amino acid sequence: CASSLQGGYGYTF.